This is a list of T cell receptor beta chains from one sample in a study of response to subunit inactivated influenza vaccine. TCRdb ran MiXCR on the RT-PCR reads and lists one entry per CDR3 protein. The sample consists of about 530,000 distinct CDR3 sequences, around 13% of them appearing once. The source material was PBMCs from blood, sampled roughly 45 days after vaccination. The origin of the receptors is a man aged 50-60 years who received an inactivated influenza vaccine. Both conserved end residues are part of each CDR3. Each record gives: V gene, clone size, J gene, CDR3 protein. Rows may omit the clone size; those that give it use once, few, many or a size class.

V: TRBV6-1; size: few; J: TRBJ1-6; CDR3: CASSQIRDGNSPLHF
V: TRBV12-3/TRBV12-4; size: few; J: TRBJ2-7; CDR3: CASSLKGQGAYEQYF
V: TRBV20-1; size: few; J: TRBJ2-1; CDR3: CSASRGSGWVNEQFF
V: TRBV4-3; size: many; J: TRBJ2-7; CDR3: CASSQGQTYEQYF
V: TRBV7-8; size: many; J: TRBJ2-3; CDR3: CASSFDRDTQYF
V: TRBV7-2; size: few; J: TRBJ2-7; CDR3: CASSLVASGYQPYEQYF
V: TRBV12-3/TRBV12-4; size: many; J: TRBJ2-5; CDR3: CASSLGLSQETQYF
V: TRBV7-3; size: many; J: TRBJ2-1; CDR3: CASSLIPTSGKTGEQFF
V: TRBV5-1; size: few; J: TRBJ2-1; CDR3: CASSHGQGTYNEQFF
V: TRBV25-1; size: few; J: TRBJ2-7; CDR3: CASSVVGSLSYEQYF
V: TRBV28; size: -; J: TRBJ2-1; CDR3: CATYSSGRGYEQFF
V: TRBV29-1; size: few; J: TRBJ2-5; CDR3: CSVRRTGGQETQYF
V: TRBV14; size: few; J: TRBJ2-3; CDR3: CASSQKGLQRPPTDTQYF
V: TRBV20-1; size: few; J: TRBJ2-5; CDR3: CSAAPGDSTQYF
V: TRBV2; size: -; J: TRBJ1-2; CDR3: CASSESMGEYGYTF
V: TRBV6-5; size: many; J: TRBJ1-1; CDR3: CASQGVNTEAFF
V: TRBV18; size: few; J: TRBJ2-5; CDR3: CASSPGRAETQYF
V: TRBV5-1; size: few; J: TRBJ2-5; CDR3: CASSLTVSSGQETQYF
V: TRBV28; size: few; J: TRBJ2-7; CDR3: CASSFTYRSGGHEQYF
V: TRBV28; size: many; J: TRBJ2-2; CDR3: CASSLISGVNTGELFF
V: TRBV5-5; size: -; J: TRBJ1-2; CDR3: CASSPPFDSSGYTF
V: TRBV6-2/TRBV6-3; size: -; J: TRBJ2-1; CDR3: CASSFLAGVTYNEQFF